One and the same sample provided the 13 T cell receptor beta chains below, sequenced in a study of response to subunit inactivated influenza vaccine. TCRdb itself ran the RT-PCR reads through MiXCR, one entry per CDR3 protein. The repertoire holds hundreds of thousands of distinct CDR3 sequences, with 22% as singletons. The input for sequencing was PBMCs from blood, taken about 20 months after vaccination. These receptor sequences come from a man between 45 and 75 years old who received an inactivated influenza vaccine.

This clonotype was recorded at least ten times. The chain uses TRBV4-2 and TRBJ2-3, with TRBD2 identical over 7 bases. J gave up 4 bases and V 1 base, and 11 bases lay outside the gene matches. Germline CDR1 LGHNA, CDR2 YNFKEQ. CDR3 size: 17 residues. The CDR3: CASSQGNGGRLADTQYF. CDR3 coding DNA: TGTGCCAGCAGCCAAGGGAACGGCGGGAGACTGGCAGATACGCAGTATTTT.

This clonotype was counted a few times. This chain links TRBV7-2 with TRBJ1-5; D possibly corresponds to TRBD1 (5 bases). Germline V gives CDR1 SGHTA, CDR2 FQGNSA. The CDR3 extends over 14 amino acids. With 2 bases removed from V and 7 bases from J, the gap between germline ends came to 12 bases. The CDR3 DNA reads TGTGCCAGCAGCTTAAGGCAGGGTAGACAGCCCCAGCATTTT. Translation gives CASSLRQGRQPQHF.

The V call is TRBV20-1, the J call TRBJ1-2, with a possible D match to TRBD1 (6 bases). V was shortened by 6 bases and J by 11 bases, with 22 bases between the two germline ends. The CDR3 has 13 residues. The V gene's germline CDR1 is DFQATT and CDR2 SNEGSKA (reference sequence). CDR3 amino acids: CSAPRVGAPEYTF. In DNA, the CDR3 is TGCAGTGCCCCCCGTGTGGGGGCCCCGGAATACACCTTC.

In this sample, this clonotype turned up a few times. This rearrangement joins TRBV5-1 to TRBJ1-1; 7 nucleotides agree with TRBD1. CDR3 length equals 16 residues. V trimming: 2 bases; J trimming: 1 base; junction bases outside the gene matches: 8. The V gene's germline CDR1 is SGHRS and CDR2 YFSETQ. DNA for the CDR3: TGCGCCAGCAGCTTAAAAGGGGGCGTGGGGAACACTGAAGCTTTCTTT. Protein: CASSLKGGVGNTEAFF.

The rearrangement joins TRBV25-1 to TRBJ2-3; D uncertain. V was pared by 3 bases and J by 1 base, with 8 bases between. Germline CDR1 MGHDK, CDR2 SYGVNS. The length of the CDR3 is 14 residues. CDR3 sequence (DNA): TGTGCCAGCAGTGACCAAAAGGGCACAGATACGCAGTATTTT. It is translated as CASSDQKGTDTQYF.

The CDR3 bases are TGTGCCAGCAGTACCCCCGGGACTAGCGGGGGGGATACGCAGTATTTT. It encodes CASSTPGTSGGDTQYF. V usage is TRBV28 and J usage is TRBJ2-3; TRBD2 aligns across 15 bases. The CDR3 extends over 16 amino acids. J lost 6 bases, V lost 5 bases, and 6 bases had no gene match. CDR1 and CDR2 (germline): MDHEN, SYDVKM.

The V gene is TRBV7-9, the J gene TRBJ1-1, with TRBD1 matching over 8 bases. This CDR3 region has 12 residues. V was clipped by 4 bases and J by 10 bases; unmatched bases: 5. Germline lookup yields CDR1 SEHNR and CDR2 FQNEAQ (reference sequence). The CDR3 loop is CASSYPGTGAFF. The DNA for the CDR3 is TGTGCCAGCAGCTACCCGGGGACAGGAGCTTTCTTT.

This clonotype was recorded a few times. The chain joins TRBV2 to TRBJ1-6; 9 bases agree with TRBD1. Germline V gene data show CDR1 as SNHLY and CDR2 as FYNNEI. The CDR3 runs 16 residues. The V and J ends lost 2 bases and 9 bases, in that order; junction bases with no gene match: 8. As DNA, the CDR3 is TGTGCCAGCAGTGAAAATCCCGGGACAGGGTCTTCACCCCTCCACTTT. Translation: CASSENPGTGSSPLHF.

The genes are TRBV7-2 and TRBJ1-1, with D perhaps matching TRBD1 (5 bases). Looked up from germline, CDR1 is SGHTA and CDR2 is FQGNSA. Between the trimmed V and J ends, which lost 5 bases and 12 bases, there was a span of 22 bases. The length of the CDR3 is 14 residues. The CDR3 protein is CASSTVAGTAVSFF. The CDR3 DNA is TGTGCCAGCAGCACAGTCGCCGGGACCGCGGTATCTTTCTTT.

This clonotype came up a few times. J is TRBJ1-3 and V is TRBV6-1, with D hard to call. This CDR3 has 19 amino acids. Per germline, CDR1 MNHNS and CDR2 SASEGT. Trimming shortened V by 6 bases and J by 0 bases, and 24 bases separated the two germline ends. This CDR3 reads CASRLRSPSFAFSGNTIYF. CDR3 nucleotide sequence: TGTGCCAGCAGGCTCAGGAGCCCCAGTTTCGCTTTCTCTGGAAACACCATATATTTT.

The chain combines TRBV30 with TRBJ2-7; D ambiguous. The V gene's germline CDR1 is GTSNPN and CDR2 SVGIG (reference sequence). The CDR3 length is 11 residues. Deletions cut 3 bases from V and 2 bases from J, with 5 bases between. The CDR3 sequence is CAWSAAYEQYF. CDR3 bases: TGTGCCTGGAGCGCTGCCTACGAGCAGTACTTC.

This clonotype came up a few times. The chain carries TRBV6-1 and TRBJ1-5; 7 bases line up with TRBD1. V was clipped by 6 bases and J by 1 base; unmatched bases: 3. Per the germline V gene, CDR1 is MNHNS and CDR2 is SASEGT. There are 14 residues in the CDR3. Written as DNA, the CDR3 is TGTGCCAGCAGATCGACAGGGAGCAATCAGCCCCAGCATTTT. Translating gives CASRSTGSNQPQHF.

This chain joins TRBV12-3 or TRBV12-4 and TRBJ2-5, with D tentatively TRBD2 (6 bases). The CDR3 has 15 amino acids. Trimming shortened V by 3 bases and J by 2 bases, and 13 bases separated the two germline ends. CDR3: CASSFSGDTQETQYF. CDR3 sequence (DNA): TGTGCCAGCAGTTTTAGCGGAGATACACAAGAGACCCAGTACTTC.